A selection of T cell receptor beta chains follows, all from one sample in a study of T cell repertoires in cytomegalovirus infection. Via MiXCR, TCRdb re-called the reads, giving one row per CDR3 protein. Altogether hundreds of thousands of distinct CDR3 sequences are present, roughly 31% being singletons, with the ten largest covering under 15%. Antigen specificity for these receptors is unknown. The material was cultured CD8+ T cells from PBMCs, obtained from culture after CMV antigen stimulation. These receptor sequences come from a human donor in good health (CMV status not recorded). Some clones in this sample may be carry-over from other donors' samples. Each CDR3 is given with its conserved first and last residue. D genes are given only for firm matches. Expanded clones get a size class; other rows say once, few or many, or leave the size out.

v_call,clone_size,d_call,j_call,cdr3_nt,cdr3_aa
TRBV12-3/TRBV12-4,NA,NA,TRBJ2-3,TGTGCCAGCAGTTTACGCCTCTACACAGATACGCAGTATTTT,CASSLRLYTDTQYF
TRBV12-3/TRBV12-4,many,NA,TRBJ1-1,TGTGCCAGCAGCCCGACACCTAACACTGAAGCTTTCTTT,CASSPTPNTEAFF
TRBV5-6,few,NA,TRBJ2-1,TGTGCCAGCAGCTTGGTTTGGGTATCCTACAATGAGCAGTTCTTC,CASSLVWVSYNEQFF
TRBV7-9,few,NA,TRBJ2-7,TGTGCCAGCAGCTTACCCCCCCCGAGCTCCTACGAGCAGTACTTC,CASSLPPPSSYEQYF
TRBV6-6,NA,NA,TRBJ1-2,TGTGCCAGCAGTTACTCTTTGTCAGCTTACCGGGGGTTCTATGGCTACACCTTC,CASSYSLSAYRGFYGYTF
TRBV7-9,many,NA,TRBJ2-5,TGTGCCAGCAGCTCAGGGGTAACCCAGTACTTC,CASSSGVTQYF
TRBV15,NA,TRBD1,TRBJ2-7,TGTGCCACCAGCAGGGACAGGCGGGCTGGGTACGAGCAGTACTTC,CATSRDRRAGYEQYF
TRBV2,few,NA,TRBJ2-2,TGTGCCAGCAGTGACCCTAACCCCGGGGAGCTGTTTTTT,CASSDPNPGELFF
TRBV4-1,NA,TRBD1,TRBJ1-1,TGCGCCAGCAGCCTCGGACAGGATGACAACACTGAAGCTTTCTTT,CASSLGQDDNTEAFF
TRBV6-2/TRBV6-3,NA,NA,TRBJ2-1,TGTGCCAGCAGTACATTGGCCCGGGGGGAGCAGTTCTTC,CASSTLARGEQFF
TRBV6-2/TRBV6-3,few,NA,TRBJ1-5,TGTGCCAGCAGCTTTAATCCGGGTGCCGATCTCTATCAGCCCCAGCATTTT,CASSFNPGADLYQPQHF
TRBV4-1,NA,NA,TRBJ2-1,TGCGCCAACAGCCAAGATGAAGCGATGGGGGTCTACAATGAGCAGTTCTTC,CANSQDEAMGVYNEQFF
TRBV7-8,few,NA,TRBJ1-2,TGTGCCAGCAGCTTAGGGGGAGGGGGATACTATGGCTACACCTTC,CASSLGGGGYYGYTF
TRBV7-6,NA,TRBD1,TRBJ1-2,TGTGCCAGCAGCCTTGGGACAGGGGCAAGGTATGGCTACACCTTC,CASSLGTGARYGYTF
TRBV28,NA,NA,TRBJ2-3,TGTGCCAGCAGTTTCGGAGTGCCCACAGATACGCAGTATTTT,CASSFGVPTDTQYF
TRBV7-2,many,NA,TRBJ2-7,TGTGCCAGCAGCCCGACGTGGGTCTACGAGCAGTACTTC,CASSPTWVYEQYF
TRBV10-2,NA,TRBD2,TRBJ2-3,TGCGCCAGCCTTCTGGGCGGGGGGACAGATACGCAGTATTTT,CASLLGGGTDTQYF
TRBV19,NA,NA,TRBJ2-2,TGTGCCAGTAATGAGGGGGCCGGGGAGCTGTTTTTT,CASNEGAGELFF
TRBV6-1,many,NA,TRBJ1-5,TGTGCCAGCAGTGAAGCGCTTCACGGTTACAATCAGCCCCAGCATTTT,CASSEALHGYNQPQHF
TRBV10-3,many,NA,TRBJ1-2,TGTGCCATCATGACTAGGGAGGACTATGGCTACACCTTC,CAIMTREDYGYTF
TRBV11-3,few,NA,TRBJ2-2,TGTGCCAGCAGCTTTAGAGGGTCGGACACCGGGGAGCTGTTTTTT,CASSFRGSDTGELFF
TRBV5-1,NA,NA,TRBJ2-1,TGCGCCAGCACCGGACAGTACAATGAGCAGTTCTTC,CASTGQYNEQFF
TRBV4-2,NA,TRBD2,TRBJ2-2,TGTGCCAGCAGCCAAGGGACTAGCGGGGGGGCCGGGGAGCTGTTTTTT,CASSQGTSGGAGELFF
TRBV6-6,few,TRBD1,TRBJ2-5,TGTGCCAGCAGTTATGTTCGCGACAGGGCACAGGGGACCCAGTACTTC,CASSYVRDRAQGTQYF
TRBV6-4,few,TRBD2,TRBJ2-1,TGTGCCAGCAGTGAAGTAGCGGGGGGTTATAGCTCCTACAATGAGCAGTTCTTC,CASSEVAGGYSSYNEQFF
TRBV6-2/TRBV6-3,few,NA,TRBJ2-1,TGTGCCAGCAGTTACTCGGGGCAGCGGTTCTTC,CASSYSGQRFF
TRBV6-5,few,NA,TRBJ2-5,TGTGCCAGCGTTGGGGGTCCCTTTCAAGAGACCCAGTACTTC,CASVGGPFQETQYF
TRBV7-9,many,NA,TRBJ2-1,TGTGCCAGCAGCCAAGGACGCAATGAGCAGTTCTTC,CASSQGRNEQFF
TRBV6-2/TRBV6-3,NA,NA,TRBJ1-1,TGTGCCAGCAGTTACTCTTACCCTAACACTGAAGCTTTCTTT,CASSYSYPNTEAFF
TRBV27,NA,TRBD1,TRBJ1-2,TGTGCCAGCAGTGCCGTCGGCGGGACAGGCAATGGCTACACCTTC,CASSAVGGTGNGYTF
TRBV7-2,many,NA,TRBJ1-5,TGTGCCAGCAGCTTAGGTGTAGGGTACCAGCCCCAGCATTTT,CASSLGVGYQPQHF
TRBV2,NA,NA,TRBJ1-5,TGTGCCAGCAGTGAGCAAGGGATCAATCAGCCCCAGCATTTT,CASSEQGINQPQHF
TRBV27,NA,NA,TRBJ2-7,TGTGCCAGCAGTTTACGCGGGACATTATACGAGCAGTACTTC,CASSLRGTLYEQYF
TRBV28,few,TRBD2,TRBJ2-1,TGTGCCAGCAGTCCCCGACTAGCGGTTTACAATGAGCAGTTCTTC,CASSPRLAVYNEQFF
TRBV6-1,many,NA,TRBJ1-1,TGTGCCAGCAGTGAACTGAACACTGAAGCTTTCTTT,CASSELNTEAFF
TRBV12-3/TRBV12-4,NA,NA,TRBJ1-1,TGTGCCAGCAGTTTACACGCGGACACTGAAGCTTTCTTT,CASSLHADTEAFF
TRBV6-1,many,TRBD1,TRBJ2-2,TGTGCCAGCAGTCGACAGGGGCTCGGCACCGGGGAGCTGTTTTTT,CASSRQGLGTGELFF
TRBV28,many,NA,TRBJ1-5,TGTGCCAGCAGTTTAAGAGGGACGGTCGAGCCCCAGCATTTT,CASSLRGTVEPQHF
TRBV15,few,NA,TRBJ2-5,TGTGCCACCAGCAGAGGAATGACTAAAGAGACCCAGTACTTC,CATSRGMTKETQYF
TRBV10-3,NA,TRBD2,TRBJ2-3,TGTGCCATCAGGAGACTAGCGGGGGACACAGATACGCAGTATTTT,CAIRRLAGDTDTQYF
TRBV7-6,NA,NA,TRBJ1-3,TGTGCCAGCAGCTTAGGGGGAACCGACACCATATATTTT,CASSLGGTDTIYF
TRBV7-9,few,TRBD2,TRBJ2-2,TGTGCCAGCAGCCCTCTAGCGGGGGGGCGCACCGGGGAGCTGTTTTTT,CASSPLAGGRTGELFF
TRBV7-6,NA,TRBD1,TRBJ1-2,TGTGCCATCATAGCATTCCCCGGGACAGGGGGCAAGTATGGCTACACCTTC,CAIIAFPGTGGKYGYTF
TRBV19,many,TRBD1,TRBJ1-1,TGTGCCAGCAGTATAACAGGGGGAAACACTGAAGCTTTCTTT,CASSITGGNTEAFF
TRBV4-1,NA,NA,TRBJ2-1,TGCGCCAGCAGCCAAGATCCCCCCTTTCGTGGGTCCTACAATGAGCAGTTCTTC,CASSQDPPFRGSYNEQFF
TRBV7-2,many,TRBD2,TRBJ2-5,TGTGCCAGCAGCCCCCACTGGGGGGGGAGGGAGACCCAGTACTTC,CASSPHWGGRETQYF
TRBV6-2/TRBV6-3,NA,NA,TRBJ2-1,TGTGCCAGCAGTTATATATGGTCTGAGCAGTTCTTC,CASSYIWSEQFF
TRBV27,NA,TRBD1,TRBJ2-7,TGTGCCAGCAGACCGGACAGGGCCCGCTACGAGCAGTACTTC,CASRPDRARYEQYF
TRBV7-3,NA,TRBD1,TRBJ2-2,TGTGCCAGCAGCTTAAACCCTGGGACAGGGGTCACCGGGGAGCTGTTTTTT,CASSLNPGTGVTGELFF
TRBV19,NA,NA,TRBJ2-2,TGTGCCACCTCGTTGACAGTCACCGGGGAGCTGTTTTTT,CATSLTVTGELFF